These 13 T cell receptor beta chains came from one sample sequenced in a study of T cell responses to AZD1222 COVID-19 vaccine. The data were produced by immunoSEQ multiplex PCR, yet TCRdb's version contains in-frame clones alone and is incomplete. Of about 110,000 clones listed, about 90% are singletons. This material consisted of peripheral blood, taken on day 0 of AZD1222 vaccination. The receptors come from an adult in good health.

The CDR3 protein is CASSLRADSGNTIYF. DNA for the CDR3: TGTGCCAGCAGCTTGAGGGCAGACTCTGGAAACACCATATATTTT. This chain joins TRBV5-5 and TRBJ1-3; D gene ambiguous. The V gene lost 1 base and the J gene lost 0 bases, with 8 bases spanning the gap. Germline CDR1 and CDR2: SGHKS and YYEKEE (reference sequence). The CDR3 runs to 15 residues. The full variable domain, completed using reference TRBV5-5 and TRBJ1-3, is DAGVTQSPTHLIKTRGQQVTLRCSPISGHKSVSWYQQVLGQGPQFIFQYYEKEERGRGNFPDRFSARQFPNYSSELNVNALLLGDSALYLCASSLRADSGNTIYFGEGSWLTVV.

The CDR3 sequence is CASSAGTGGRTNEKLFF. The DNA of the CDR3 is TGTGCCAGTAGTGCCGGGACAGGGGGCCGGACTAATGAAAAACTGTTTTTT. The chain joins TRBV19 to TRBJ1-4; 12 positions match TRBD1. The CDR3 length is 17 residues. CDR1 and CDR2 from the germline V gene are LNHDA and SQIVND (reference sequence). Unmatched junction bases numbered 6, after V lost 5 bases and J lost 2 bases.

The chain combines TRBV12-5 with TRBJ2-1; 12 positions agree with TRBD2. The CDR3 extends over 15 amino acids. Losses at the gene ends were 1 base for V and 11 bases for J; bases not matched to a gene: 6. The V gene's germline CDR1 is LGHNT and CDR2 FRNRAP. DNA of the CDR3: TGTGCTAGTGGTTTGGGGACTAGCGGGACCCATAAGCAGTTCTTC. As protein: CASGLGTSGTHKQFF.

The genes are TRBV2 and TRBJ1-5; possible D gene TRBD1, 6 bases. The V and J ends lost 7 bases and 5 bases respectively, with 15 bases between them. Per germline, CDR1 SNHLY and CDR2 FYNNEI. This CDR3 comprises 14 residues. CDR3: CASNPPGAHQPQHF. The DNA for the CDR3 is TGTGCCAGCAACCCGCCAGGGGCCCATCAGCCCCAGCATTTT.

The V call is TRBV6-2 or TRBV6-3, the J call TRBJ1-6; 8 bases fit TRBD1. J gave up 7 bases and V 5 bases, and 7 bases lay outside the gene matches. The CDR3 length is 15 residues. The germline V gene has CDR1 MNHEY and CDR2 SVGEGT. CDR3 nucleotide sequence: TGTGCCAGCAGTAGTTCCGGACAGGGAAATTCACCCCTCCACTTT. Residues: CASSSSGQGNSPLHF.

This chain uses TRBV30 with TRBJ1-3; D might be TRBD1 (5 bases). The CDR3 covers 15 residues. With 3 bases removed from V and 4 bases from J, the gap between germline ends came to 16 bases. Germline CDR1 and CDR2: GTSNPN and SVGIG (reference sequence). The CDR3 coding sequence is TGTGCCTGGAGCCCCTTGGGGGTATCGGGAAACACCATATATTTT. This encodes CAWSPLGVSGNTIYF.

The genes are TRBV24-1 and TRBJ2-1, with 9 nucleotides matching TRBD2. The J segment lost 2 bases and the V segment lost 1 base, leaving 2 bases of the junction unmatched. Germline CDR1 reads KGHDR; CDR2 reads SFDVKD. This CDR3 is built from 16 residues. CDR3 sequence (DNA): TGTGCCACCAGTGATTTAGCGGGAGGCGCCTACAATGAGCAGTTCTTC. Translating it yields CATSDLAGGAYNEQFF.

CDR3 DNA sequence: TGTGCCAGCAGTCCCGGGACAGGGGCCCCGTGGCAGTACTTC. The encoded protein is CASSPGTGAPWQYF. The chain is built from TRBV6-5 and TRBJ2-7; 10 nucleotides agree with TRBD1. The V gene's germline CDR1 is MNHEY and CDR2 SVGAGI. The CDR3 runs 14 residues. V lost 5 bases and J lost 9; bases outside the gene matches: 10.

The genes are TRBV11-2 and TRBJ2-5; TRBD2 aligns across 7 bases. The CDR3 is made up of 19 amino acids. J lost 5 bases, V lost 2 bases, and 20 bases had no gene match. CDR1 and CDR2 from the germline V gene are SGHAT and FQNNGV. CDR3 loop: CASSLWGRGRGLFTETQYF. The CDR3, as DNA: TGTGCCAGCAGCTTATGGGGGAGGGGCCGAGGCTTATTTACGGAGACCCAGTACTTC.

This clone showed up just once. The V gene is TRBV6-5, the J gene TRBJ1-4; no firm D call. The CDR3 contains 16 residues. Germline CDR1 is MNHEY and CDR2 is SVGAGI. The V gene lost 4 bases and the J gene lost 8 bases, with 20 bases spanning the gap. This CDR3 reads CASSSNVGSHGEKLFF. The CDR3, as DNA: TGTGCCAGCAGTTCCAACGTGGGGTCACACGGGGAAAAACTGTTTTTT.

This clone was seen once. The chain links TRBV30 to TRBJ1-2; unclear D gene. This CDR3 has 14 amino acids. The V gene lost 1 base and the J gene lost 4 bases, with 13 bases spanning the gap. CDR1 and CDR2 from the germline V gene are GTSNPN and SVGIG (reference sequence). As DNA, the CDR3 is TGTGCCTGGAGTGCGGGGATGCGAGGCTATGGCTACACCTTC. Protein product: CAWSAGMRGYGYTF.

This clone has only one observation. The CDR3 sequence: CASSIAGTPLYGYTF. The DNA for the CDR3 is TGTGCCAGTAGTATTGCCGGGACACCACTCTATGGCTACACCTTC. The chain couples TRBV19 to TRBJ1-2; maybe TRBD1 (6 bases). This CDR3 is 15 amino acids long. V shed 3 bases and J shed 4 bases, with 15 bases lying between them. Germline CDR1 is LNHDA and CDR2 is SQIVND (reference sequence).

V and J are TRBV28 and TRBJ2-3; D is possibly TRBD1 or TRBD2 (5 bases each). CDR3 length: 15 amino acids. Germline V gene data show CDR1 as MDHEN and CDR2 as SYDVKM. Trimming pared 7 bases from V and 6 bases from J, leaving 20 bases between. DNA for the CDR3: TGTGCCAGCAATCCGGGACCGGCGGCAAGGGATACGCAGTATTTT. Residues: CASNPGPAARDTQYF.